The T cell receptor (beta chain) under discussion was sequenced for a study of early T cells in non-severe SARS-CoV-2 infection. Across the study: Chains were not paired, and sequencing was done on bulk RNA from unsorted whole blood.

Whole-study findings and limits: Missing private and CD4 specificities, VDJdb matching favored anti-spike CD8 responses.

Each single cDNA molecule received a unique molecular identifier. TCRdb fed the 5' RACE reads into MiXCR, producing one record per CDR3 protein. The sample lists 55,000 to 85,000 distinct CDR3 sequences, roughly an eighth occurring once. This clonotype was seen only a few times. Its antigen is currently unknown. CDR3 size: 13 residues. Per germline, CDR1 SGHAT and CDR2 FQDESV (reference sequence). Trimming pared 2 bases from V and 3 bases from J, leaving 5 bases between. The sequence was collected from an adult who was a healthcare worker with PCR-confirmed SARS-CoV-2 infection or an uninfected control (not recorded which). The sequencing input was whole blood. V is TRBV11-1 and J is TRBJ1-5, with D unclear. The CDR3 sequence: CASSLYNNQPQHF. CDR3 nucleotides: TGTGCCAGCAGCTTATACAACAATCAGCCCCAGCATTTT.